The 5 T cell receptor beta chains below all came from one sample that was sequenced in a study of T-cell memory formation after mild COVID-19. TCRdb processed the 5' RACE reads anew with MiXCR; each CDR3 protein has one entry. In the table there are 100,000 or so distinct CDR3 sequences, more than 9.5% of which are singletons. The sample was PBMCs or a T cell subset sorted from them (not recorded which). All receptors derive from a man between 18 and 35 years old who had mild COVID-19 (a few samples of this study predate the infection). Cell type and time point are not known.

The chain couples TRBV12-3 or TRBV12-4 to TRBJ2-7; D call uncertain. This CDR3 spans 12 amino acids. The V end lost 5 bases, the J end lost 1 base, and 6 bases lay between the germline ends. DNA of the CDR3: TGTGCCAGCAGTGCAGGTTCCTACGAGCAGTACTTC. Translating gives CASSAGSYEQYF.

CDR3 region: CASSFTGGLQETQYF. CDR3 bases: TGTGCCAGCAGCTTCACAGGGGGGCTTCAAGAGACCCAGTACTTC. The rearrangement links TRBV7-8 to TRBJ2-5, with 8 bases aligning to TRBD1. With V trimmed by 3 bases and J by 2 bases, 5 bases remained unmatched. This CDR3 has 15 residues. Per the germline V gene, CDR1 is SGHVS and CDR2 is FQNEAQ.

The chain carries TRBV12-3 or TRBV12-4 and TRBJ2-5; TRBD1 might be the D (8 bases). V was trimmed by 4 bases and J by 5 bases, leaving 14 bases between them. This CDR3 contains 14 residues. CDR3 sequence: CASSSQGGLETQYF. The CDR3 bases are TGTGCCAGCAGTTCACAGGGGGGGCTGGAGACCCAGTACTTC.

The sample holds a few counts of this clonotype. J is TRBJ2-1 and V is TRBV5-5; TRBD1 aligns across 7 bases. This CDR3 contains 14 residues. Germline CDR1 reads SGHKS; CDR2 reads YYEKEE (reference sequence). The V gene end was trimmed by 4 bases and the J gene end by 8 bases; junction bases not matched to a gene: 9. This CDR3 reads CASSKIDREYEQFF. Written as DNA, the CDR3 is TGTGCCAGCAGCAAAATAGACAGGGAGTATGAGCAGTTCTTC. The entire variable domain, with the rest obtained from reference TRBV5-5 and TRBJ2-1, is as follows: DAGVTQSPTHLIKTRGQQVTLRCSPISGHKSVSWYQQVLGQGPQFIFQYYEKEERGRGNFPDRFSARQFPNYSSELNVNALLLGDSALYLCASSKIDREYEQFFGPGTRLTVL.

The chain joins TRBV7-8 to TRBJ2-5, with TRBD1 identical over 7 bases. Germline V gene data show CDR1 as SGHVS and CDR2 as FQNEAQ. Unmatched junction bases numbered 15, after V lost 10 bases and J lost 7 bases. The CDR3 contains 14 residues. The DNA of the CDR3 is TGTGCCACCAAGAGACAGGGATCGATGGGGACCCAGTACTTC. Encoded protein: CATKRQGSMGTQYF.